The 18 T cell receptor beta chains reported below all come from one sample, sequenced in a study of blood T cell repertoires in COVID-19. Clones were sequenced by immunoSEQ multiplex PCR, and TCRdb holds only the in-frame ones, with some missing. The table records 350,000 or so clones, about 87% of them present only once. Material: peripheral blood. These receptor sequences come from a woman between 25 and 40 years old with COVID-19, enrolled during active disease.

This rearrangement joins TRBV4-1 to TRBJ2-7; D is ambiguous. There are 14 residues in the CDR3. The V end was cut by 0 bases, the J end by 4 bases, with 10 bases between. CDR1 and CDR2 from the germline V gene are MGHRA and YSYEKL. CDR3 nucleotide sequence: TGCGCCAGCAGCCAAGATTCCTACTCTTACGAGCAGTACTTC. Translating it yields CASSQDSYSYEQYF.

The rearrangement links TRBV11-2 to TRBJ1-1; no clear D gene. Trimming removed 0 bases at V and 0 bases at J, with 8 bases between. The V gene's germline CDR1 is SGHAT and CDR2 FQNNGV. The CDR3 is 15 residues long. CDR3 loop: CASSLDRSVNTEAFF. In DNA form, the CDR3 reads TGTGCCAGCAGCTTAGACAGGTCCGTGAACACTGAAGCTTTCTTT.

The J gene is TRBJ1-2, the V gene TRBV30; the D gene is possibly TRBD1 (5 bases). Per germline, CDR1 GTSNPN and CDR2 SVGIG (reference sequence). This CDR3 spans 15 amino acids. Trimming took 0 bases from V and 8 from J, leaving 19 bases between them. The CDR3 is CAWSVGRDSSEGYTF. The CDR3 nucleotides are TGTGCCTGGAGTGTAGGAAGGGACTCATCAGAAGGCTACACCTTC.

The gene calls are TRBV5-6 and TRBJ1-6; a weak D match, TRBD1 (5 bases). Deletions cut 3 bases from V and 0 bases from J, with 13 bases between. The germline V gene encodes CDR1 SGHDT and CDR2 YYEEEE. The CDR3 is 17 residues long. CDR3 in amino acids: CASSSGGISSYNSPLHF. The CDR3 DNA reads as TGTGCCAGCAGCTCCGGGGGAATTAGCTCCTATAATTCACCCCTCCACTTT.

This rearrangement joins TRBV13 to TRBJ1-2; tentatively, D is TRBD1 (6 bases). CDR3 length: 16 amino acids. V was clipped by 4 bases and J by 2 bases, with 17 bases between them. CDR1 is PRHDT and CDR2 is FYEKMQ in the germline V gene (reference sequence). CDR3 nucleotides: TGTGCCAGCAGCTCGCGTCTCGGGACACCCAACTATGGCTACACCTTC. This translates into CASSSRLGTPNYGYTF.

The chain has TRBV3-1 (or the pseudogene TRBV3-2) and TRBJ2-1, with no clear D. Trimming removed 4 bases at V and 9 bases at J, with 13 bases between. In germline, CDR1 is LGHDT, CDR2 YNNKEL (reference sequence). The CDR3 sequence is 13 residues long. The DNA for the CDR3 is TGTGCCAGCAGCCCCGCCGCGTGGAGTGAGCAGTTCTTC. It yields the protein CASSPAAWSEQFF.

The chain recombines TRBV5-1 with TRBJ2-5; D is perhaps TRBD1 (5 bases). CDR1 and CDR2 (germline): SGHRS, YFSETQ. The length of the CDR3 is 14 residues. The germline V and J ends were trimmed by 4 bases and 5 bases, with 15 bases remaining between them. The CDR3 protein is CASSTTQGWETQYF. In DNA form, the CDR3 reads TGCGCCAGCAGCACCACTCAGGGATGGGAGACCCAGTACTTC.

The CDR3 DNA sequence: TGTGCCAGCAGCCCCGGACAGGGTCGGGCCAAAAACATTCAGTACTTC. This encodes CASSPGQGRAKNIQYF. V gene TRBV5-5 combines with J gene TRBJ2-4, with 8 bases matching TRBD1. This CDR3 has 16 residues. The germline CDR1 and CDR2 sequences are SGHKS and YYEKEE (reference sequence). V trimming: 4 bases; J trimming: 1 base; junction bases outside the gene matches: 7.

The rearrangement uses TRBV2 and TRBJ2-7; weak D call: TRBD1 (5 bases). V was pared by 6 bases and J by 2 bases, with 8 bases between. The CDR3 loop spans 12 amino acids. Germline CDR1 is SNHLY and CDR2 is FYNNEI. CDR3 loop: CASSATAYEQYF. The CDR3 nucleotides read TGTGCCAGCAGCGCGACAGCCTACGAGCAGTACTTC. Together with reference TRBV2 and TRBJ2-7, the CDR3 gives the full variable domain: EPEVTQTPSHQVTQMGQEVILRCVPISNHLYFYWYRQILGQKVEFLVSFYNNEISEKSEIFDDQFSVERPDGSNFTLKIRSTKLEDSAMYFCASSATAYEQYFGPGTRLTVT.

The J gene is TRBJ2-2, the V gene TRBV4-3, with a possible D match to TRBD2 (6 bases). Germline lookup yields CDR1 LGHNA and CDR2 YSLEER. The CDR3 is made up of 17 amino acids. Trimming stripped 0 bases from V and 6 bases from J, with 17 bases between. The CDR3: CASSQDPRRGIPGELFF. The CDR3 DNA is TGCGCCAGCAGCCAAGATCCGAGGCGGGGTATCCCCGGGGAGCTGTTTTTT.

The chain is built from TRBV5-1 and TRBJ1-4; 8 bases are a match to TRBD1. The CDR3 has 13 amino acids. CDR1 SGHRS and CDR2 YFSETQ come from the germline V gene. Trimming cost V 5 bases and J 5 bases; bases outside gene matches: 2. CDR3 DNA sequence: TGCGCCAGCAGAGGACAGGGAAATGAAAAACTGTTTTTT. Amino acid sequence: CASRGQGNEKLFF.

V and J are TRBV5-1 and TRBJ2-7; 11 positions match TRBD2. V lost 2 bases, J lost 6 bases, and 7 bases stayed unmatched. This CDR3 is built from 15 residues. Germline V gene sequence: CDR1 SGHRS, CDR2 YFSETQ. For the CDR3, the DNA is TGCGCCAGCAGCTTCGGTACTAGCGGGAGTAGCGAGCAGTACTTC. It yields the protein CASSFGTSGSSEQYF.

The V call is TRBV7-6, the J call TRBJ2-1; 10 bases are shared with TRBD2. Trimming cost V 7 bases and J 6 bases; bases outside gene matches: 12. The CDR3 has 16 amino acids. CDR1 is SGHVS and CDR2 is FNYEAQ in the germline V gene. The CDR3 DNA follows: TGTGCCAGCAACCCTGGGCGTGCTAGCGGGAGCAATGAGCAGTTCTTC. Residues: CASNPGRASGSNEQFF.

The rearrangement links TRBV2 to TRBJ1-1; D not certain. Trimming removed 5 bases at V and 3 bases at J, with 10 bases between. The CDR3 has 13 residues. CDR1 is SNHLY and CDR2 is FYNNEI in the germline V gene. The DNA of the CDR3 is TGTGCCAGCAGTTCGGAGGTGGACACTGAAGCTTTCTTT. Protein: CASSSEVDTEAFF.

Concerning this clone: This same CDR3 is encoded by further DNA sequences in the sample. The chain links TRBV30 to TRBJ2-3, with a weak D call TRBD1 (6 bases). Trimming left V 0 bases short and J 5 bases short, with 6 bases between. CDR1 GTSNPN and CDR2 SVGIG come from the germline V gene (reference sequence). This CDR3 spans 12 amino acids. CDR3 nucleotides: TGTGCCTGGAGTGTCAGGGGAGATACGCAGTATTTT. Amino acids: CAWSVRGDTQYF.

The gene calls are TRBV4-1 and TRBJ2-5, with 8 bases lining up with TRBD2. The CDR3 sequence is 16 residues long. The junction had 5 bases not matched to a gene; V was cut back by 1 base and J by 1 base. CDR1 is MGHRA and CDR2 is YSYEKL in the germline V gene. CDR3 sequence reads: CASSQVSGSIQETQYF. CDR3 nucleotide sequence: TGCGCCAGCAGCCAAGTGAGCGGGAGTATCCAAGAGACCCAGTACTTC.

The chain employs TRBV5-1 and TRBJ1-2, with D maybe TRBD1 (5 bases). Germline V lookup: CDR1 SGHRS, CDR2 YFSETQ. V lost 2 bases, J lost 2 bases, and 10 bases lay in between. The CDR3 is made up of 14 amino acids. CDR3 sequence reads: CASSLRGGNYGYTF. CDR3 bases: TGCGCCAGCAGCTTACGCGGGGGGAACTATGGCTACACCTTC.

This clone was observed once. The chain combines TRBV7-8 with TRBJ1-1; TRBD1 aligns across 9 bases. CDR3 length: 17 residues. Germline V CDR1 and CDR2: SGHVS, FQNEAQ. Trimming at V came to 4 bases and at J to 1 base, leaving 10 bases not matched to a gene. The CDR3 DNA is TGTGCCAGCAGCTCTCACAGGGGGCTGAGGGAGAACACTGAAGCTTTCTTT. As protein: CASSSHRGLRENTEAFF. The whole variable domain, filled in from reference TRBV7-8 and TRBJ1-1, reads GAGVSQSPRYKVAKRGQDVALRCDPISGHVSLFWYQQALGQGPEFLTYFQNEAQLDKSGLPSDRFFAERPEGSVSTLKIQRTQQEDSAVYLCASSSHRGLRENTEAFFGQGTRLTVV.